A selection of T cell receptor beta chains follows, all from one sample in a study of control samples from healthy donors and cancer patients. Assay used: immunoSEQ multiplex PCR; TCRdb lists only in-frame clones, some missing. Among about 160,000 clones listed, roughly 94% were seen once. Material: blood. The source is a woman aged 40 to 50 in good health. Both conserved end residues are trimmed from each CDR3. The order of the fields is clone size, J gene, V gene, CDR3 protein. Size values are once, few and many counts, or a class for expanded clones, and some rows have none.

>NA|TRBJ1-2|TRBV15
ATSGDRGGYGYT
>NA|TRBJ2-5|TRBV3-1/TRBV3-2
ASSHRGGSQETQY
>NA|TRBJ1-2|TRBV3-1/TRBV3-2
ASAAQGNYGYT
>NA|TRBJ1-1|TRBV18
ASSPSAGHTEAF
>NA|TRBJ1-1|TRBV12-3/TRBV12-4
ASSWFPNTEAF
>NA|TRBJ1-6|TRBV30
AWRGTGRNSPLH
>NA|TRBJ1-2|TRBV30
AWSAPGGYGYT
>NA|TRBJ1-4|TRBV7-9
ASSSPVVATNEKLF
>NA|TRBJ1-2|TRBV7-2
ASSFSNYGYT
>NA|TRBJ2-5|TRBV30
AWMELAGQETQY
>NA|TRBJ2-2|TRBV9
ASSPRDRPGTGELF
>NA|TRBJ1-1|TRBV18
ASSPIWGENTEAF
>NA|TRBJ2-5|TRBV11-2
ASSPRLAGPQETQY
>NA|TRBJ1-1|TRBV6-6
ASSYSRNTEAF
>NA|TRBJ1-3|TRBV18
ASRESSGNTIY
>once|TRBJ1-1|TRBV7-9
ASSPPRTGGLMNTEAF